One and the same sample provided the 2 T cell receptor beta chains below, sequenced in a study of blood T cell repertoires in COVID-19. Clones were read by immunoSEQ multiplex PCR, and TCRdb kept only the in-frame ones, dropping some. This table holds a few hundred thousand clones, around 90% found once. The sequencing input was peripheral blood. The source of these receptors is a man younger than 35 with active or convalescent COVID-19.

The genes are TRBV7-8 and TRBJ2-5; no reliable D call. Germline loops: CDR1 SGHVS, CDR2 FQNEAQ. V dropped 0 bases and J dropped 5 bases, with 7 bases sitting between them. The CDR3 extends over 13 amino acids. The CDR3 sequence: CASSLAQVETQYF. CDR3 coding DNA: TGTGCCAGCAGCTTAGCTCAGGTGGAGACCCAGTACTTC. Full variable domain (rest looked up from reference TRBV7-8 and TRBJ2-5): GAGVSQSPRYKVAKRGQDVALRCDPISGHVSLFWYQQALGQGPEFLTYFQNEAQLDKSGLPSDRFFAERPEGSVSTLKIQRTQQEDSAVYLCASSLAQVETQYFGPGTRLLVL.

This clone was seen only once. The chain carries TRBV5-6 and TRBJ1-2; tentative D call: TRBD1 (5 bases). V lost 2 bases and J 5 bases, leaving 13 bases between the germline ends. Germline V gene data show CDR1 as SGHDT and CDR2 as YYEEEE. The CDR3 covers 14 residues. CDR3 region: CASSFQGGGYGYTF. In DNA form, the CDR3 reads TGTGCCAGCAGCTTCCAGGGCGGGGGGTATGGCTACACCTTC.